This T cell receptor (beta chain) was found in a study of molecular identifiers for immune sequencing clone quantification. Study-wide results and limits: Amid 940,000 or so naive cells, spiked Jurkat TCR RNA from one cell was reportedly still detectable.

Naive CD8 library inputs spanned roughly 17,000 to 1,100,000 sorted cells and 10%, 30% or 50% RNA. Sorting captured naive CD8 T cells as CD8+CD4-CCR7+CD45RA+. Bulk TCR libraries were made with methods that had been previously described and with listed TCR primers. TCRdb reanalysed the PCR reads using MiXCR and keeps one entry per CDR3 protein. The table records 400,000 to 600,000 distinct CDR3 sequences, about 22% of them present only once. Note on this clonotype: Its antigen is currently unknown.

The CDR3 is 15 residues long. The chain links TRBV21-1 to TRBJ2-5; the table gives TRBD1 as D, unverified against the DNA. TRBV21-1 corresponds to a pseudogene. The receptor was isolated from a human donor in good health. Some libraries in this study had Jurkat cell RNA spiked in. The sample comprised naive CD8+ T cells from blood, with Jurkat cell RNA spiked in. Subset specified: FACS-sorted CD8+CD4-CCR7+CD45RA+ naive T cells. CDR3 residues: CASSKARRGIQTQYF. The CDR3, as DNA: TGTGCCAGCAGCAAAGCGCGTAGGGGTATACAGACCCAGTACTTC.